A single T cell receptor beta chain is shown here with its context. This sample stems from a study of tissue T cells after allogeneic stem cell transplantation. As for the study in general: Samples with visible lymphocytes on H&E were prioritized for sequencing.

TCRdb's copy holds only in-frame clones and misses some; the assay was immunoSEQ multiplex PCR. The sample includes about 4,700 clones, about 70% of them seen just once. CDR3 size: 13 residues. CDR1 is SGHRS, CDR2 YFSETQ, per germline. The ends lost 1 base at V and 5 bases at J; junction bases unmatched: 2. The chain couples TRBV5-1 to TRBJ2-7, with TRBD1 identical over 8 bases. The receptor comes from a female patient aged 18 to 50 with steroid-refractory graft-versus-host disease after an allogeneic stem cell transplant. Some T cells may possibly be graft donor cells. The source material was duodenal tissue, sampled at autopsy. The DNA of the CDR3 is TGCGCCAGCAGCTTGCAGGGGGCTGACGAGCAGTACTTC. It is translated as CASSLQGADEQYF.